This T cell receptor (beta chain) was recovered during a study of blood T cell repertoires in COVID-19. Across the whole study: Collection of acute and convalescent COVID-19 samples took place in the United States, Italy and Spain. From T cells, B-cell-depleted T cells, or PBMCs came the material, which was cDNA or gDNA.

In the original analysis: Estimates of nucleated cell counts were drawn from the amplification of reference gene primers. Using immunoSEQ multiplex PCR, the repertoire was profiled, and TCRdb retains in-frame clones only, with some absent. That table supplies the V and J calls and clone size; D and trimming were determined from the DNA. The repertoire holds about 200,000 clones, 88% seen once, with roughly 6% in the top ten. This clone appeared a few times. The CDR3 contains 12 residues. The V and J ends lost 6 bases and 10 bases respectively, with 13 bases between them. Germline V gene data show CDR1 as MNHNY and CDR2 as SVGAGI (reference sequence).

Material: peripheral blood. This sequence joins TRBV6-6 and TRBJ1-3; maybe TRBD1 (5 bases). The origin of this receptor is a man aged 40-50 years with active or convalescent COVID-19. The CDR3 region is CASSSNGGTIYF. CDR3 DNA sequence: TGTGCCAGCAGCTCCAACGGGGGGACCATATATTTT.